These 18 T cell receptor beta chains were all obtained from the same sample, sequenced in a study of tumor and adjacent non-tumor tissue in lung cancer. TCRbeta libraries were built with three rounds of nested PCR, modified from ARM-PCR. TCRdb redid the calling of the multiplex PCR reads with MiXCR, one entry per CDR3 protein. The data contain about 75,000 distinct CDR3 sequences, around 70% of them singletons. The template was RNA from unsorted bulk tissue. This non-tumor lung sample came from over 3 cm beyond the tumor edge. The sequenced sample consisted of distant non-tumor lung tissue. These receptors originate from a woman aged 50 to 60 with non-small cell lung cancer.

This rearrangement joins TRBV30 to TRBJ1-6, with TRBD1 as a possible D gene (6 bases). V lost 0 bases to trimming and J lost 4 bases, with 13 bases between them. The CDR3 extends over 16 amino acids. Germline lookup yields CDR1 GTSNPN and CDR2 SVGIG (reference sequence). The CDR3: CAWSVRGGGYNSPLHF. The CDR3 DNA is TGTGCCTGGAGTGTCCGCGGGGGCGGATATAATTCACCCCTCCACTTT.

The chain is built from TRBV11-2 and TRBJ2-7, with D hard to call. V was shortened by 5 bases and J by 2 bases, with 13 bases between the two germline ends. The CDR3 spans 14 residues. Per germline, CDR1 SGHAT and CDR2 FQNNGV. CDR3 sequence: CASSLVVGPYEQYF. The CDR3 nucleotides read TGTGCCAGCAGCCTGGTTGTCGGCCCCTACGAGCAGTACTTC.

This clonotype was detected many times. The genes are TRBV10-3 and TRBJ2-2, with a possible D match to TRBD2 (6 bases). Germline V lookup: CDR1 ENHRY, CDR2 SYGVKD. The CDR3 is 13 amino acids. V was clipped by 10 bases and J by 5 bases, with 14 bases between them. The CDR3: CATLGRGTGELFF. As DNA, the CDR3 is TGTGCCACCTTAGGACGGGGGACCGGGGAGCTGTTTTTT.

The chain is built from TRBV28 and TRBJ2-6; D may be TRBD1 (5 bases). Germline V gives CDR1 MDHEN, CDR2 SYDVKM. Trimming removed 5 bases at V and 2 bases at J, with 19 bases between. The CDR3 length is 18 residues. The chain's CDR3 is CASSLQTRGGTGANVLTF. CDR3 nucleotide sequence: TGTGCCAGCAGTCTACAGACAAGGGGTGGAACTGGGGCCAACGTCCTGACTTTC.

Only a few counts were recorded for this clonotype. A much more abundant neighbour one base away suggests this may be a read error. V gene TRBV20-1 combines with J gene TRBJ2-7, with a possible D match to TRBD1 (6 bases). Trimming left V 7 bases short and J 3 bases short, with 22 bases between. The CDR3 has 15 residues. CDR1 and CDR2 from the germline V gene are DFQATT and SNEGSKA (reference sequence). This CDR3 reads CSVRVLTGFLYEQYF. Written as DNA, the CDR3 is TGCAGTGTTAGGGTCCTTACAGGGTTTCTCTACGAGCAGTACTTC.

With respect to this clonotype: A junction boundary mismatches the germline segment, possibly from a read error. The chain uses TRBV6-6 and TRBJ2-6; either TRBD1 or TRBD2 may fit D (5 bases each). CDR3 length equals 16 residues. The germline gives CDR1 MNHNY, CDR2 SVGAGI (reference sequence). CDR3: CASTEEVYSGANALTF. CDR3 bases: TGTGCCAGCACCGAGGAGGTGTACTCTGGGGCCAACGCCCTGACTTTC.

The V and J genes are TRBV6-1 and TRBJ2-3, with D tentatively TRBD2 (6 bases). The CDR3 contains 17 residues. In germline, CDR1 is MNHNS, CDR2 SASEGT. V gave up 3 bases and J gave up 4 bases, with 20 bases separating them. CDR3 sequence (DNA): TGTGCCAGCAGTGACCATAGTATCGGGAGTTCTGCAGATACGCAGTATTTT. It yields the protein CASSDHSIGSSADTQYF.

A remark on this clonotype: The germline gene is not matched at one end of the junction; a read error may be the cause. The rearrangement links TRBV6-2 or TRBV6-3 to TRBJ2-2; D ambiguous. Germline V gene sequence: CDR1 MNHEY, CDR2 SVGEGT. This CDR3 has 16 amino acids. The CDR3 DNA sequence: TGTGTCAGCAGTTACTCAGATTCGGTTTTGGCCGGGGAGCTGTTTTTT. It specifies CVSSYSDSVLAGELFF.

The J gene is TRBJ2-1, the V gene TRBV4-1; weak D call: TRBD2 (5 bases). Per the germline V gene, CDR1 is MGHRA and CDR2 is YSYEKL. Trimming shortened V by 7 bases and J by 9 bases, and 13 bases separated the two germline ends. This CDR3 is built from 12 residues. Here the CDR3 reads CASNHGRAEQFF. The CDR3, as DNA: TGCGCCAGCAACCATGGGAGAGCTGAGCAGTTCTTC.

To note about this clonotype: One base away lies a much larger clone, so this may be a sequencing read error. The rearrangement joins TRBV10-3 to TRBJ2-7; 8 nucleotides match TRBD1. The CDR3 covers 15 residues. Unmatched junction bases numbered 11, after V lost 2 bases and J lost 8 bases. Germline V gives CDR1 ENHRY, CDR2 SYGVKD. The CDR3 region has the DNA TGTGCCATCAGTGAGGGCAGGGGGCACGTGTACAAGCAGTACTTC. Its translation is CAISEGRGHVYKQYF.

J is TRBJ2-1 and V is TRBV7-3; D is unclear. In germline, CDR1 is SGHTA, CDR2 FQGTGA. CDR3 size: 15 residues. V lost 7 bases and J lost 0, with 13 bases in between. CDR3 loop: CASNLAPSSYNEQFF. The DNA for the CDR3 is TGTGCCAGCAACTTGGCCCCGAGCTCCTACAATGAGCAGTTCTTC.

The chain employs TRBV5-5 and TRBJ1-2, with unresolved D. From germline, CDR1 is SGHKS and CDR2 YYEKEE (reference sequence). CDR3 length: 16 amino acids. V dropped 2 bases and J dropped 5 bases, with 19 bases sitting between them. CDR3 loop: CASSFLDDGPSYGYTF. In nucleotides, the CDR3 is TGTGCCAGCAGCTTTCTAGACGACGGGCCCTCATATGGCTACACCTTC.

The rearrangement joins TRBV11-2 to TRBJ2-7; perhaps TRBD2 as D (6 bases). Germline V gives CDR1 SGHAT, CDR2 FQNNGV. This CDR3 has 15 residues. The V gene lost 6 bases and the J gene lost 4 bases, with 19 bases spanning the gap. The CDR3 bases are TGTGCCAGCAGGCCTTGGGCTAGCGATTCGTACGAGCAGTACTTC. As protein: CASRPWASDSYEQYF. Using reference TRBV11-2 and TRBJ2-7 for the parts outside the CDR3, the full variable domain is EAGVAQSPRYKIIEKRQSVAFWCNPISGHATLYWYQQILGQGPKLLIQFQNNGVVDDSQLPKDRFSAERLKGVDSTLKIQPAKLEDSAVYLCASRPWASDSYEQYFGPGTRLTVT.

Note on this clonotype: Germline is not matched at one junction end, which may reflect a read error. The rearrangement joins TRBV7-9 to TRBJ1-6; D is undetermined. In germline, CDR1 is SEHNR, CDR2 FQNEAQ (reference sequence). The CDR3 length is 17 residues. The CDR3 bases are TGTGCCAGCAGCTTAGGATGGCCGACCTCCTACAATTCACCCCTCCACTTT. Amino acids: CASSLGWPTSYNSPLHF. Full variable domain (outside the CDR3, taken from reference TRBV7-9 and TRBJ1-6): DTGVSQNPRHKITKRGQNVTFRCDPISEHNRLYWYRQTLGQGPEFLTYFQNEAQLEKSRLLSDRFSAERPKGSFSTLEIQRTEQGDSAMYLCASSLGWPTSYNSPLHFGNGTRLTVT.

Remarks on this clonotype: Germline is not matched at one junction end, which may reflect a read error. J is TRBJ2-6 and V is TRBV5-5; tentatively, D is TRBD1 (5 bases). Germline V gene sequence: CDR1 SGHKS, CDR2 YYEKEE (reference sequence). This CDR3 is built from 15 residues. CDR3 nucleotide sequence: TGTGCCAGCAGTCCACGGTACTCTGGGGCCAACGTCGTGGCTTTC. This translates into CASSPRYSGANVVAF.

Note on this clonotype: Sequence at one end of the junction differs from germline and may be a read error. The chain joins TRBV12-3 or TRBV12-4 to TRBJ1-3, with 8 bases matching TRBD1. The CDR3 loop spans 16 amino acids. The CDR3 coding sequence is TGCGCCAGCAGTTTAGGGACAGGCATCTCTGGAAACACCTTATATTTT. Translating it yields CASSLGTGISGNTLYF.

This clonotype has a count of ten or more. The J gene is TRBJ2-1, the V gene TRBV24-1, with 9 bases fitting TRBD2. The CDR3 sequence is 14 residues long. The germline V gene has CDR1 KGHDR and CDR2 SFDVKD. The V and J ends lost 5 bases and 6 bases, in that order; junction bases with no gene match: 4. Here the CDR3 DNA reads TGTGCCACCAGTGGGAGCGGGGGGACCAATGAGCAGTTCTTC. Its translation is CATSGSGGTNEQFF.

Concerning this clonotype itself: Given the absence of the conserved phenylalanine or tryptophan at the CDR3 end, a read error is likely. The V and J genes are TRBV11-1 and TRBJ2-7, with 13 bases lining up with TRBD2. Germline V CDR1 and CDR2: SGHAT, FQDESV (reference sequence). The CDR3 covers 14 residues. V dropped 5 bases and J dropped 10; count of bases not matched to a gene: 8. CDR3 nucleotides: TGTGCCAGCAGCCGGACTAGCGGGAGTGGTGAACAGTACCCC. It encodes CASSRTSGSGEQYP.